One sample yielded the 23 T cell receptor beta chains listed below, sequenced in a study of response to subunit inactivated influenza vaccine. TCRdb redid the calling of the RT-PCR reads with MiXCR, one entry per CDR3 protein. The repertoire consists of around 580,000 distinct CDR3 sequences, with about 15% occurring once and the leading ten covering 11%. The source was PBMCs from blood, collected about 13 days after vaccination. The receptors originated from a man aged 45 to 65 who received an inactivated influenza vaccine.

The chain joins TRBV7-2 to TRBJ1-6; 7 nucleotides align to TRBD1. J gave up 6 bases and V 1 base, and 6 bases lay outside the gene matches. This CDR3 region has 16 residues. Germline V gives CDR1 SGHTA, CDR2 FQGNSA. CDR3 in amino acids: CASSLEGGAFNSPLHF. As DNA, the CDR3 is TGTGCCAGCAGCTTAGAAGGGGGCGCTTTTAATTCACCCCTCCACTTT. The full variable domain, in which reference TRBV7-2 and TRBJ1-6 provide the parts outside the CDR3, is GAGVSQSPSNKVTEKGKDVELRCDPISGHTALYWYRQSLGQGLEFLIYFQGNSAPDKSGLPSDRFSAERTGGSVSTLTIQRTQQEDSAVYLCASSLEGGAFNSPLHFGNGTRLTVT.

The CDR3 region has the DNA TGTGCCAGCAGAAGGACTACTTACAATGAGCAGTTCTTC. Translated, it gives CASRRTTYNEQFF. The chain uses TRBV6-1 and TRBJ2-1; possibly TRBD2 for D (6 bases). The CDR3 is made up of 13 amino acids. The germline V gene has CDR1 MNHNS and CDR2 SASEGT. V was pared by 6 bases and J by 4 bases, with 10 bases between.

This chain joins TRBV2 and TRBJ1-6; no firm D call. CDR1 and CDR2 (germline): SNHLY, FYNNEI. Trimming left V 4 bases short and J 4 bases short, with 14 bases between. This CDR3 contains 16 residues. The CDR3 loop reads CASSGGGWEYNSPLHF. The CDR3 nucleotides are TGTGCCAGCAGTGGAGGCGGGTGGGAATATAATTCACCCCTCCACTTT. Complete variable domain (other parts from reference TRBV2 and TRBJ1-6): EPEVTQTPSHQVTQMGQEVILRCVPISNHLYFYWYRQILGQKVEFLVSFYNNEISEKSEIFDDQFSVERPDGSNFTLKIRSTKLEDSAMYFCASSGGGWEYNSPLHFGNGTRLTVT.

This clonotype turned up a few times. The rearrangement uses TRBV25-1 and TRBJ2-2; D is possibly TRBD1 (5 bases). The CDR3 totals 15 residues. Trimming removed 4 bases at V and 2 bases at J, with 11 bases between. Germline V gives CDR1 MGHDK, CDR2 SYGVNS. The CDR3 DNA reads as TGTGCCAGCAGTGTTGGGGCTGCTAACACCGGGGAGCTGTTTTTT. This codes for CASSVGAANTGELFF.

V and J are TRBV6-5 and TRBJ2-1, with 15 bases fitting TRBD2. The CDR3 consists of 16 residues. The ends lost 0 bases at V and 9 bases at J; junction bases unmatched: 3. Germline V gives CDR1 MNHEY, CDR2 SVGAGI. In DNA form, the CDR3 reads TGTGCCAGCAGTTACTCGACGGGACTAGCGGGAGGTGAGCAGTTCTTC. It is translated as CASSYSTGLAGGEQFF.

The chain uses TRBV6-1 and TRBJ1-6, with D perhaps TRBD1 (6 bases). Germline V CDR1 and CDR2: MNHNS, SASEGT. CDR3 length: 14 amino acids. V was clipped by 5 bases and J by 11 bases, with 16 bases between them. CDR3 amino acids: CASSPRDTQPPLHF. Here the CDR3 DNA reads TGTGCCAGCAGTCCTCGGGACACTCAGCCACCCCTCCACTTT.

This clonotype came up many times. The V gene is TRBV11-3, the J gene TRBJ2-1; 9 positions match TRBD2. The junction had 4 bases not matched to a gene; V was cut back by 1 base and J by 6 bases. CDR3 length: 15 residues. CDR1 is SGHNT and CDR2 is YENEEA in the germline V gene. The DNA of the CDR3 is TGTGCCAGCAGCTTAGGGGGACTAGCTACCAATGAGCAGTTCTTC. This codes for CASSLGGLATNEQFF. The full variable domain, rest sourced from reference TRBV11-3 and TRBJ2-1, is EAGVVQSPRYKIIEKKQPVAFWCNPISGHNTLYWYLQNLGQGPELLIRYENEEAVDDSQLPKDRFSAERLKGVDSTLKIQPAELGDSAVYLCASSLGGLATNEQFFGPGTRLTVL.

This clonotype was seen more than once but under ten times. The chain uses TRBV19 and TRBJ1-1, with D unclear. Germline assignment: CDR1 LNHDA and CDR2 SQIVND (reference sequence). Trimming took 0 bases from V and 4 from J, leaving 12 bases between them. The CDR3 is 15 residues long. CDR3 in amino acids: CASSIEARPSTEAFF. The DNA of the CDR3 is TGTGCCAGTAGTATAGAGGCCAGGCCGAGCACTGAAGCTTTCTTT.

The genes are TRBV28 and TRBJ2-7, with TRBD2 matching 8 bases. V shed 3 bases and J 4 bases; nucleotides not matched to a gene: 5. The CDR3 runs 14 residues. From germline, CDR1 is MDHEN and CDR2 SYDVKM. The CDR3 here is CASSFVAGFYEQYF. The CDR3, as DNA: TGTGCCAGCAGTTTTGTAGCGGGATTTTACGAGCAGTACTTC.

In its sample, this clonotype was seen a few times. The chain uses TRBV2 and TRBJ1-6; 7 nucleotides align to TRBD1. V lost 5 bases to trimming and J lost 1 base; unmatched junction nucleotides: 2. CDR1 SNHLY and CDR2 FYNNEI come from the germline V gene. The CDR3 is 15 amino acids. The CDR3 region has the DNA TGTGCCAGCAGTCAACAGGGGTCCTATAATTCACCCCTCCACTTT. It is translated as CASSQQGSYNSPLHF.

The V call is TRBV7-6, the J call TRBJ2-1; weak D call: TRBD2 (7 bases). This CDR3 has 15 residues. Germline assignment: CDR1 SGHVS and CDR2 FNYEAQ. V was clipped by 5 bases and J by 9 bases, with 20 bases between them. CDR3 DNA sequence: TGTGCCAGCAGCCCCCGTGCAGACGGGGGGCCTGAGCAGTTCTTC. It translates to CASSPRADGGPEQFF.

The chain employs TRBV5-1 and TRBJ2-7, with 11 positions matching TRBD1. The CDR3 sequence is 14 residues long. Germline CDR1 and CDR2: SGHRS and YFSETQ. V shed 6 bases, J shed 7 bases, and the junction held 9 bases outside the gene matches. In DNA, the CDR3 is TGCGCCAGCACCAAGGACAGGGGGCTGAAAGAGCAGTACTTC. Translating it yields CASTKDRGLKEQYF. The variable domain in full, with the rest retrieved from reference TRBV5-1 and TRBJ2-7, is KAGVTQTPRYLIKTRGQQVTLSCSPISGHRSVSWYQQTPGQGLQFLFEYFSETQRNKGNFPGRFSGRQFSNSRSEMNVSTLELGDSALYLCASTKDRGLKEQYFGPGTRLTVT.

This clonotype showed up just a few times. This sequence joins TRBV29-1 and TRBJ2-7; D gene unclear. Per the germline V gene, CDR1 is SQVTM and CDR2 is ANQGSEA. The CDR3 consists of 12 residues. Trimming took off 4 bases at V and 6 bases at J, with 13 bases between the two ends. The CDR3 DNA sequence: TGCAGCGTTGTGGAACCTTCTGGCGAGCAGTACTTC. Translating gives CSVVEPSGEQYF.

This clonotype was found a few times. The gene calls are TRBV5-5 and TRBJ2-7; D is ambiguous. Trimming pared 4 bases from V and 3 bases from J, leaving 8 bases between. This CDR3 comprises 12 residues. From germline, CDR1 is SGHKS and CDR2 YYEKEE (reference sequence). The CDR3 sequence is CASSAFNYEQYF. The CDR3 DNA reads TGTGCCAGCAGCGCGTTTAACTACGAGCAGTACTTC.

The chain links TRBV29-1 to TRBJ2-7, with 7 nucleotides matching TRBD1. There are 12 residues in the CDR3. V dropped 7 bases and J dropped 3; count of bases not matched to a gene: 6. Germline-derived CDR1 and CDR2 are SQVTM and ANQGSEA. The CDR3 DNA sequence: TGCAGCGCGTCGGGACAGTACTACGAGCAGTACTTC. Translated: CSASGQYYEQYF.

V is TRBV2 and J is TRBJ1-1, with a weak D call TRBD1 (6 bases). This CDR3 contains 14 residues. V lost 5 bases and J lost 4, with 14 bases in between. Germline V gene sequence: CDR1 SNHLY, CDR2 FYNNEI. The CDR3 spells CASSKQGHATEAFF. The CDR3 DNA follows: TGTGCCAGCAGTAAGCAGGGGCACGCCACTGAAGCTTTCTTT. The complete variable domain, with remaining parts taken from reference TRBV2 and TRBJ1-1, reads EPEVTQTPSHQVTQMGQEVILRCVPISNHLYFYWYRQILGQKVEFLVSFYNNEISEKSEIFDDQFSVERPDGSNFTLKIRSTKLEDSAMYFCASSKQGHATEAFFGQGTRLTVV.

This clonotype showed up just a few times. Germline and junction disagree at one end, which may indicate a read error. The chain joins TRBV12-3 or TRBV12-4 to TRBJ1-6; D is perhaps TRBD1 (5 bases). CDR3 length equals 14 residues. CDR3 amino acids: CASTLAGSNSPLHF. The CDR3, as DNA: TGTGCCAGCACTTTAGCAGGGTCTAATTCACCCCTCCACTTT.

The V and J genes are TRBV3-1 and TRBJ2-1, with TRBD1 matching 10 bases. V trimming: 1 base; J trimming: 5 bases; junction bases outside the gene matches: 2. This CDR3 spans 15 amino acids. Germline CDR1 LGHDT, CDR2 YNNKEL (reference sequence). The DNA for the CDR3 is TGTGCCAGCAGCCAAGGACAGGGGGCAAACAATGAGCAGTTCTTC. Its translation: CASSQGQGANNEQFF.

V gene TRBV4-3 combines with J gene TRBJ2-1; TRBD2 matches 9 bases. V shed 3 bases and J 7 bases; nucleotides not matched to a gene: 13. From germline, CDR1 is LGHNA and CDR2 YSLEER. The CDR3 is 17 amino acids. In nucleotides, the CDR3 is TGCGCCAGCAGCCAGGGATTGCGGGGGGGCGCTTTAAATGAGCAGTTCTTC. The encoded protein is CASSQGLRGGALNEQFF.

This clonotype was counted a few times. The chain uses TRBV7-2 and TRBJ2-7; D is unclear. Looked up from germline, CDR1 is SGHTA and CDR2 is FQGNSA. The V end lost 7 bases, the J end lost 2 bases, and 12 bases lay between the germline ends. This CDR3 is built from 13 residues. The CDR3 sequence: CASKGGAAYEQYF. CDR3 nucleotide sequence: TGTGCCAGCAAAGGCGGAGCCGCCTACGAGCAGTACTTC. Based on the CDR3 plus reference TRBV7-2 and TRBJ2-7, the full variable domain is GAGVSQSPSNKVTEKGKDVELRCDPISGHTALYWYRQSLGQGLEFLIYFQGNSAPDKSGLPSDRFSAERTGGSVSTLTIQRTQQEDSAVYLCASKGGAAYEQYFGPGTRLTVT.

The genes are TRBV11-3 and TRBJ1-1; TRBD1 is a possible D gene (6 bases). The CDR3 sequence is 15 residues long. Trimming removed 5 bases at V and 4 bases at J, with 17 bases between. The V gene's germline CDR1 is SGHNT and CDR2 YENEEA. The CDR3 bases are TGTGCCAGCAGCCTAGGGGGGGGTTCGAGCACTGAAGCTTTCTTT. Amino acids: CASSLGGGSSTEAFF.

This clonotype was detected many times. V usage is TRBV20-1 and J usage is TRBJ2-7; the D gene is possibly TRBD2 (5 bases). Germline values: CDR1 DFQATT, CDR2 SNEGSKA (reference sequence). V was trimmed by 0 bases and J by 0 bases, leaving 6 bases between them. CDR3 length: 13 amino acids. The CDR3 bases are TGCAGTGCTAGAGAGGGGAGCTCCTACGAGCAGTACTTC. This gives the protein CSAREGSSYEQYF.

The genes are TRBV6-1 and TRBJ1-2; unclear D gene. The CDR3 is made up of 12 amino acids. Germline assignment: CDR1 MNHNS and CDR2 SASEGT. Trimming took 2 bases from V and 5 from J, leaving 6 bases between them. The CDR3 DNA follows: TGTGCCAGCAGTGAATCGGGATATGGCTACACCTTC. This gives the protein CASSESGYGYTF.